The source of this T cell receptor (beta chain) is a study of T-cell memory formation after mild COVID-19. CDR3 size: 17 residues. The V gene end was trimmed by 0 bases and the J gene end by 0 bases; junction bases not matched to a gene: 4. Germline V gives CDR1 MDHEN, CDR2 SYDVKM. The sample holds a few counts of this clonotype. TCRdb itself ran the 5' RACE reads through MiXCR, one entry per CDR3 protein. Counted here are about 350,000 distinct CDR3 sequences, roughly an eighth occurring once; the ten biggest clones make up about 20%. The material sequenced was PBMCs or a T cell subset sorted from them (not recorded which). The sequence derives from a man aged 18 to 29 who had mild COVID-19 (a few samples of this study predate the infection). Cell type and time point are not known. This chain connects TRBV28 to TRBJ2-2; 7 nucleotides match TRBD1. DNA of the CDR3: TGTGCCAGCAGTTTATGGAGGGGGCCTTCGAACACCGGGGAGCTGTTTTTT. It yields the protein CASSLWRGPSNTGELFF. Drawing the rest from reference TRBV28 and TRBJ2-2, the complete variable domain is DVKVTQSSRYLVKRTGEKVFLECVQDMDHENMFWYRQDPGLGLRLIYFSYDVKMKEKGDIPEGYSVSREKKERFSLILESASTNQTSMYLCASSLWRGPSNTGELFFGEGSRLTVL.